This T cell receptor (beta chain) was sequenced during a study of blood T cell repertoires in COVID-19. Turning to the study itself: COVID-19 samples from acute and convalescent phases originated in the United States, Italy and Spain. PBMCs, B-cell-depleted T cells, or T cells provided the cDNA or gDNA that made up the material.

Trimming left V 3 bases short and J 10 bases short, with 13 bases between. This CDR3 is 13 amino acids long. Under the authors' procedure: Estimated nucleated cell counts came from reference gene primer amplification. Profiling relied on immunoSEQ multiplex PCR, and the TCRdb table lists in-frame clones only, not all of them. D and trimming were read from the DNA, whereas the V and J calls and clone size are those reported in that table. This sample has 35,000 to 40,000 clones, with roughly 83% found just once. Specimen: peripheral blood. The source of this sequence is a human donor with acute or convalescent COVID-19. The donor label of this sample is uncertain. V gene TRBV12-3 or TRBV12-4 combines with J gene TRBJ2-1; D is possibly TRBD1 (6 bases). In DNA, the CDR3 is TGTGCCAGCAGTTTCCCCCCAGGGGACGAGCAGTTCTTC. Encoded protein: CASSFPPGDEQFF.